This T cell receptor (beta chain) comes out of a study of blood T cell repertoires in COVID-19. Overall study context: The United States, Italy and Spain supplied acute and convalescent COVID-19 samples.

Measured with immunoSEQ multiplex PCR; TCRdb has only the in-frame clones, and not every one. The sample shows about 200,000 clones, about 88% of them seen only once. The germline V and J ends were trimmed by 7 bases and 6 bases, with 12 bases remaining between them. From germline, CDR1 is LNHDA and CDR2 SQIVND (reference sequence). The CDR3 runs to 13 residues. The sequence was collected from a woman aged 40 to 50 who had recovered from COVID-19. Sequenced material: peripheral blood. V gene TRBV19 combines with J gene TRBJ2-2; D possibly corresponds to TRBD2 (6 bases). The CDR3 loop reads CASTTGVPGELFF. The CDR3 nucleotides are TGTGCCAGTACCACGGGGGTACCCGGGGAGCTGTTTTTT.